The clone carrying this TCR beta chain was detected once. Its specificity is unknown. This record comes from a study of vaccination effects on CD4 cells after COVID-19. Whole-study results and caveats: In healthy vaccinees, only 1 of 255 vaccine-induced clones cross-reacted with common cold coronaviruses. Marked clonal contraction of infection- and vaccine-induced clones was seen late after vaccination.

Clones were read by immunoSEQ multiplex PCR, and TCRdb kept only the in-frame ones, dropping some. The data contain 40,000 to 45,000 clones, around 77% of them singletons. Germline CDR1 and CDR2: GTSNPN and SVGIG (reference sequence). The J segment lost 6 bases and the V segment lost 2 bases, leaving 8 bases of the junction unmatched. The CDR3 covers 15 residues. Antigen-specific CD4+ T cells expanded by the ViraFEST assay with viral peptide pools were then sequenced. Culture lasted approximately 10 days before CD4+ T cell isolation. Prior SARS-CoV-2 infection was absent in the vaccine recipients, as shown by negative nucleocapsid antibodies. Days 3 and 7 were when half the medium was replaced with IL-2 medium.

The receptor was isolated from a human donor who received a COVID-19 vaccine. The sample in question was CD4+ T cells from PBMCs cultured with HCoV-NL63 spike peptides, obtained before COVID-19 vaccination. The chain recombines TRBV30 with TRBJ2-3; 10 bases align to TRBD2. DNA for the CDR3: TGTGCCTGGAGTCTAGCGGGGGACTCCTCGGATACGCAGTATTTT. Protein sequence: CAWSLAGDSSDTQYF. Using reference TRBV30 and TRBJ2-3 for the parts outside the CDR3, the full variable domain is SQTIHQWPATLVQPVGSPLSLECTVEGTSNPNLYWYRQAAGRGLQLLFYSVGIGQISSEVPQNLSASRPQDRQFILSSKKLLLSDSGFYLCAWSLAGDSSDTQYFGPGTRLTVL.